Following are 15 T cell receptor beta chains from one sample sequenced in a study of control samples from healthy donors and cancer patients. Only in-frame clones appear in the TCRdb table, and some are missing; sequencing was by immunoSEQ multiplex PCR. The data contain about 86,000 clones, about 88% of them singletons. The sequenced material came from PBMCs. The source is a woman aged 45-60 years with colorectal cancer.

The chain's CDR3 is CASSDRTSGGIFTGELFF. In DNA form, the CDR3 reads TGTGCCAGCAGTGATCGGACTAGCGGGGGGATATTCACCGGGGAGCTGTTTTTT. V and J are TRBV25-1 and TRBJ2-2; TRBD2 matches 14 bases. The CDR3 runs to 18 residues. In germline, CDR1 is MGHDK, CDR2 SYGVNS. With 3 bases clipped from V and 4 bases from J, the junction kept 7 bases outside the gene matches.

The chain links TRBV4-1 to TRBJ1-3, with D possibly TRBD1 on 5 matching bases. The germline V gene has CDR1 MGHRA and CDR2 YSYEKL. CDR3 length: 16 residues. Trimming cost V 3 bases and J 6 bases, with 18 bases left between them. The CDR3 DNA follows: TGCGCCAGCAGCCACGGTAGGGGAGGCTCGGTAAACACCATATATTTT. This encodes CASSHGRGGSVNTIYF.

This rearrangement joins TRBV2 to TRBJ2-2, with 9 bases aligning to TRBD1. The length of the CDR3 is 14 residues. From germline, CDR1 is SNHLY and CDR2 FYNNEI. With V trimmed by 7 bases and J by 7 bases, 7 bases remained unmatched. In DNA form, the CDR3 reads TGTGCCAGCATGAGGGACAGGGAAGTCGGGGAGCTGTTTTTT. It yields the protein CASMRDREVGELFF.

CDR3 sequence (DNA): TGTGCCTGGAGCCTCGAGGCGTACCTCTCTGGAAACACCATATATTTT. This encodes CAWSLEAYLSGNTIYF. The rearrangement joins TRBV30 to TRBJ1-3; D remains unclear. The germline gives CDR1 GTSNPN, CDR2 SVGIG (reference sequence). V gave up 3 bases and J gave up 0 bases, with 15 bases separating them. The CDR3 length is 16 residues.

This chain links TRBV11-3 with TRBJ2-1, with 8 nucleotides matching TRBD1. The CDR3 runs 14 residues. V shed 5 bases, J shed 3 bases, and the junction held 3 bases outside the gene matches. Germline values: CDR1 SGHNT, CDR2 YENEEA. CDR3: CASSVGQGYNEQFF. In DNA form, the CDR3 reads TGTGCCAGCAGCGTCGGACAGGGCTACAATGAGCAGTTCTTC.

CDR3 residues: CAWKRDSGANVLTF. The CDR3 nucleotides read TGTGCCTGGAAAAGGGACTCTGGGGCCAACGTCCTGACTTTC. The rearrangement links TRBV30 to TRBJ2-6, with D unresolved. CDR3 size: 14 residues. In germline, CDR1 is GTSNPN, CDR2 SVGIG (reference sequence). The germline V and J ends were trimmed by 4 bases and 0 bases, with 7 bases remaining between them.

This chain uses TRBV7-3 with TRBJ2-1; D remains ambiguous. Germline CDR1 SGHTA, CDR2 FQGTGA. The ends were cut back, 4 bases at V and 4 bases at J, with 8 bases in the middle. The CDR3 contains 13 residues. The CDR3: CASSSDSYNEQFF. The CDR3 region has the DNA TGTGCCAGCAGCTCTGACTCGTACAATGAGCAGTTCTTC.

This chain uses TRBV7-2 with TRBJ2-5; D gene uncertain. Trimming pared 6 bases from V and 5 bases from J, leaving 13 bases between. The CDR3 extends over 13 amino acids. Germline V CDR1 and CDR2: SGHTA, FQGNSA. CDR3 in DNA: TGTGCCAGCAGTTCGACCCATGCGGAGACCCAGTACTTC. It yields the protein CASSSTHAETQYF.

The chain is built from TRBV7-2 and TRBJ2-5; the D gene is possibly TRBD1 (7 bases). This CDR3 spans 16 amino acids. Trimming pared 5 bases from V and 0 bases from J, leaving 16 bases between. Per germline, CDR1 SGHTA and CDR2 FQGNSA. The CDR3 loop reads CASSPRGTVYQETQYF. The CDR3 nucleotides read TGTGCCAGCAGCCCCCGGGGGACAGTGTACCAAGAGACCCAGTACTTC.

The chain joins TRBV24-1 to TRBJ2-5; D possibly corresponds to TRBD1 (7 bases). The V end was cut by 4 bases, the J end by 5 bases, with 19 bases between. The CDR3 length is 16 residues. CDR1 and CDR2 (germline): KGHDR, SFDVKD. The CDR3 DNA reads TGTGCCACCAGTGACTGGGTGGAGGGGGCGGCTGAGACCCAGTACTTC. Translation gives CATSDWVEGAAETQYF.

V is TRBV4-3 and J is TRBJ2-1; 8 bases fit TRBD1. The junction had 7 bases not matched to a gene; V was cut back by 4 bases and J by 5 bases. Germline V lookup: CDR1 LGHNA, CDR2 YSLEER. The CDR3 is 15 residues long. CDR3 amino acids: CASSLGQGSNNEQFF. For the CDR3, the DNA is TGCGCCAGCAGCCTAGGACAGGGATCTAACAATGAGCAGTTCTTC.

The V and J genes are TRBV6-5 and TRBJ1-2, with TRBD1 matching 10 bases. CDR1 is MNHEY, CDR2 SVGAGI, per germline. The V and J ends lost 5 bases and 7 bases, in that order; junction bases with no gene match: 7. This CDR3 is built from 14 residues. The CDR3 nucleotides read TGTGCCAGCAGTAGGGACAGGGGATCGTCTGGCTACACCTTC. It encodes CASSRDRGSSGYTF.

The gene calls are TRBV29-1 and TRBJ2-5, with D possibly TRBD2 on 5 matching bases. This CDR3 has 12 amino acids. Per the germline V gene, CDR1 is SQVTM and CDR2 is ANQGSEA. V lost 3 bases and J lost 4, with 9 bases in between. This CDR3 reads CSVDSRGETQYF. The CDR3 region has the DNA TGCAGCGTTGACTCCCGGGGAGAGACCCAGTACTTC.

The V call is TRBV10-2, the J call TRBJ2-7; possibly TRBD2 for D (7 bases). CDR3 length: 13 residues. The V and J ends lost 8 bases and 2 bases respectively, with 13 bases between them. Germline V gene lookup returns CDR1 WSHSY and CDR2 SAAADI. CDR3 in amino acids: CASSPGGTYEQYV. The CDR3, as DNA: TGCGCCAGCTCCCCGGGGGGCACCTACGAGCAGTACGTC.

CDR3 DNA sequence: TGCGCCAGCAGTGAGAGGTTAGCGACGACTGAAGCTTTCTTT. This sequence encodes CASSERLATTEAFF. The rearrangement uses TRBV10-1 and TRBJ1-1; no clear D. V shed 2 bases and J shed 5 bases, with 12 bases lying between them. Germline-derived CDR1 and CDR2 are WNHNN and SYGVQD (reference sequence). CDR3 length: 14 amino acids.